The 21 T cell receptor beta chains listed next were all sequenced from one sample in a study of CD8 T cells in Susac syndrome. Random hexamers served to reverse transcribe about 0.45 to 1 ug RNA. TCRdb re-called the immunoSEQ multiplex PCR reads through MiXCR, storing one row per CDR3 protein. This sample has 150,000 to 250,000 distinct CDR3 sequences, with nearly 95% found just once. The sequenced material came from CD4+ T cells from PBMCs. The receptors shown here come from a human donor with multiple sclerosis.

V and J are TRBV15 and TRBJ1-5; D ambiguous. The CDR3 length is 15 residues. CDR1 is LNHNV, CDR2 YYDKDF, per germline (reference sequence). Between the trimmed V and J ends, which lost 1 base and 0 bases, there was a span of 7 bases. The CDR3 sequence: CATSRGHNSNQPQHF. DNA for the CDR3: TGTGCCACCAGCAGAGGACACAATAGCAATCAGCCCCAGCATTTT.

The chain combines TRBV5-4 with TRBJ2-4; D uncertain. Trimming pared 1 base from V and 5 bases from J, leaving 7 bases between. Germline V gives CDR1 SGHNT, CDR2 YYREEE (reference sequence). The CDR3 length is 13 residues. The CDR3 loop is CASSLWAQNIQYF. The CDR3, as DNA: TGTGCCAGCAGCTTGTGGGCGCAAAACATTCAGTACTTC.

This chain links TRBV30 with TRBJ2-3; either TRBD1 or TRBD2 may fit D (5 bases each). The germline V and J ends were trimmed by 2 bases and 2 bases, with 11 bases remaining between them. CDR1 and CDR2 from the germline V gene are GTSNPN and SVGIG (reference sequence). The CDR3 has 14 amino acids. This CDR3 reads CAWSSGTLTDTQYF. The CDR3 DNA is TGTGCCTGGAGTTCCGGGACGCTCACAGATACGCAGTATTTT.

The chain has TRBV20-1 and TRBJ1-5; D may be TRBD1 (5 bases). The ends were cut back, 2 bases at V and 0 bases at J, with 14 bases in the middle. There are 16 residues in the CDR3. The germline V gene encodes CDR1 DFQATT and CDR2 SNEGSKA (reference sequence). The CDR3 DNA reads TGCAGTGCTAGATTCGCCTCAGGGATTAGCAATCAGCCCCAGCATTTT. Protein: CSARFASGISNQPQHF.

The gene calls are TRBV4-1 and TRBJ1-2; D uncertain. CDR1 is MGHRA, CDR2 YSYEKL, per germline. CDR3 size: 16 residues. V lost 4 bases to trimming and J lost 3 bases, with 18 bases between them. This CDR3 reads CASSPPDPVPHYGYTF. The CDR3 bases are TGCGCCAGCAGCCCACCGGACCCAGTTCCCCACTATGGCTACACCTTC.

The chain employs TRBV7-9 and TRBJ2-1; D perhaps matches TRBD2 (5 bases). In germline, CDR1 is SEHNR, CDR2 FQNEAQ (reference sequence). This CDR3 region has 12 residues. Trimming took off 5 bases at V and 3 bases at J, with 5 bases between the two ends. As DNA, the CDR3 is TGTGCCAGCAGCCGGGACTACAATGAGCAGTTCTTC. Translation gives CASSRDYNEQFF.

This rearrangement joins TRBV4-1 to TRBJ2-7, with D possibly TRBD1 on 7 matching bases. V lost 5 bases to trimming and J lost 5 bases, with 16 bases between them. The CDR3 is 14 amino acids. Germline CDR1 is MGHRA and CDR2 is YSYEKL. This CDR3 reads CASSKNGGGHEQYF. CDR3 coding DNA: TGCGCCAGCAGCAAAAATGGAGGGGGCCACGAGCAGTACTTC.

The rearrangement uses TRBV7-9 and TRBJ2-1; 8 nucleotides match TRBD2. The CDR3 is made up of 13 amino acids. Trimming cost V 4 bases and J 4 bases; bases outside gene matches: 0. The germline CDR1 and CDR2 sequences are SEHNR and FQNEAQ (reference sequence). CDR3 DNA: TGTGCCAGCAGCTCTAGCGGGTACAATGAGCAGTTCTTC. Its translation: CASSSSGYNEQFF.

The genes are TRBV11-2 and TRBJ2-1; D remains ambiguous. Trimming removed 0 bases at V and 4 bases at J, with 4 bases between. Germline lookup yields CDR1 SGHAT and CDR2 FQNNGV. The CDR3 length is 13 residues. The CDR3 DNA reads as TGTGCCAGCAGCTTAGACCTGTACAATGAGCAGTTCTTC. It translates to CASSLDLYNEQFF.

This chain uses TRBV29-1 with TRBJ2-1, with D perhaps matching TRBD2 (6 bases). The CDR3 is made up of 14 amino acids. Germline CDR1 is SQVTM and CDR2 is ANQGSEA. Trimming stripped 7 bases from V and 7 bases from J, with 20 bases between. DNA for the CDR3: TGCAGCGGAAGGGCGGGGCATCGGGTAAATGAGCAGTTCTTC. Protein product: CSGRAGHRVNEQFF.

The chain combines TRBV20-1 with TRBJ1-5, with D possibly TRBD1 on 6 matching bases. Trimming shortened V by 3 bases and J by 7 bases, and 13 bases separated the two germline ends. The CDR3 is 13 residues long. The germline gives CDR1 DFQATT, CDR2 SNEGSKA (reference sequence). The CDR3 here is CSASEGQGQPQHF. Here the CDR3 DNA reads TGCAGTGCTAGTGAGGGGCAGGGGCAGCCCCAGCATTTT.

This chain connects TRBV4-1 to TRBJ1-6; D is uncertain. Trimming removed 1 base at V and 6 bases at J, with 22 bases between. Germline V gene sequence: CDR1 MGHRA, CDR2 YSYEKL. This CDR3 is 19 amino acids long. The CDR3 spells CASSQVDLGFRSPNSPLHF. The CDR3 nucleotides read TGCGCCAGCAGCCAAGTTGACTTGGGTTTTCGGTCCCCTAATTCACCCCTCCACTTT.

This clonotype has just one count. The CDR3 nucleotides read TGCAGTGCTAGACCCCCGGGGGGAACCAATCAGCCCCAGCATTTT. As protein: CSARPPGGTNQPQHF. The chain recombines TRBV20-1 with TRBJ1-5, with a tentative D call TRBD1 (5 bases). V was cut by 2 bases and J by 3 bases, with 14 bases left in between. In germline, CDR1 is DFQATT, CDR2 SNEGSKA (reference sequence). The CDR3 contains 15 residues.

The V and J genes are TRBV3-1 and TRBJ2-7, with D possibly being TRBD2 (6 bases). The CDR3 consists of 16 residues. V lost 4 bases, J lost 6 bases, and 22 bases lay in between. The V gene's germline CDR1 is LGHDT and CDR2 YNNKEL (reference sequence). The CDR3 sequence is CASSPLGAGGYPEQYF. CDR3 coding DNA: TGTGCCAGCAGCCCCCTTGGAGCGGGTGGGTATCCCGAGCAGTACTTC.

This chain links TRBV7-2 with TRBJ1-2; TRBD1 matches 8 bases. CDR1 is SGHTA, CDR2 FQGNSA, per germline. The trim removed 3 bases at V and 1 base at J, leaving 4 bases unmatched. This CDR3 is built from 15 residues. CDR3 residues: CASSFGQGVNYGYTF. CDR3 in DNA: TGTGCCAGCAGCTTTGGACAGGGCGTTAACTATGGCTACACCTTC.

The chain links TRBV20-1 to TRBJ1-5; 10 nucleotides match TRBD1. The CDR3 is 15 residues long. CDR1 and CDR2 from the germline V gene are DFQATT and SNEGSKA (reference sequence). J gave up 3 bases and V 2 bases, and 4 bases lay outside the gene matches. The CDR3 loop is CSARRTGGNNQPQHF. Here the CDR3 DNA reads TGCAGTGCTAGAAGGACAGGGGGAAACAATCAGCCCCAGCATTTT.

The rearrangement joins TRBV30 to TRBJ2-5, with D perhaps matching TRBD2 (5 bases). The V and J ends lost 0 bases and 5 bases respectively, with 10 bases between them. The CDR3 contains 13 residues. From germline, CDR1 is GTSNPN and CDR2 SVGIG (reference sequence). CDR3 residues: CAWSVLGGETQYF. The DNA of the CDR3 is TGTGCCTGGAGTGTGCTGGGCGGGGAGACCCAGTACTTC.

V is TRBV2 and J is TRBJ2-3; weak D call: TRBD1 (6 bases). CDR1 and CDR2 (germline): SNHLY, FYNNEI. This CDR3 region has 14 residues. V was trimmed by 2 bases and J by 4 bases, leaving 10 bases between them. CDR3: CASSEPQGADTQYF. For the CDR3, the DNA is TGTGCCAGCAGTGAACCACAGGGCGCAGATACGCAGTATTTT. The full variable domain, its missing parts supplied by reference TRBV2 and TRBJ2-3, is EPEVTQTPSHQVTQMGQEVILRCVPISNHLYFYWYRQILGQKVEFLVSFYNNEISEKSEIFDDQFSVERPDGSNFTLKIRSTKLEDSAMYFCASSEPQGADTQYFGPGTRLTVL.

The rearrangement uses TRBV20-1 and TRBJ1-1; D uncertain. Trimming stripped 3 bases from V and 1 base from J, with 12 bases between. Germline V lookup: CDR1 DFQATT, CDR2 SNEGSKA (reference sequence). The CDR3 contains 14 residues. The CDR3 nucleotides are TGCAGTGCTAGTGACGTGGGTGCGAACACTGAAGCTTTCTTT. It codes for CSASDVGANTEAFF.

This clonotype was seen once. V and J are TRBV12-3 or TRBV12-4 and TRBJ2-7; a possible D gene is TRBD2 (5 bases). Trimming cost V 8 bases and J 7 bases, with 15 bases left between them. The CDR3 is 12 residues long. This CDR3 reads CASGGRSPEQYF. Written as DNA, the CDR3 is TGTGCCAGCGGAGGACGCTCTCCGGAGCAGTACTTC.

V is TRBV12-3 or TRBV12-4 and J is TRBJ1-2; no clear D gene. CDR3 length: 15 amino acids. The V and J ends lost 6 bases and 0 bases respectively, with 14 bases between them. The CDR3 DNA sequence: TGTGCCAGCAGCTTGAACGGAGGGTCTAACTATGGCTACACCTTC. Amino acids: CASSLNGGSNYGYTF.